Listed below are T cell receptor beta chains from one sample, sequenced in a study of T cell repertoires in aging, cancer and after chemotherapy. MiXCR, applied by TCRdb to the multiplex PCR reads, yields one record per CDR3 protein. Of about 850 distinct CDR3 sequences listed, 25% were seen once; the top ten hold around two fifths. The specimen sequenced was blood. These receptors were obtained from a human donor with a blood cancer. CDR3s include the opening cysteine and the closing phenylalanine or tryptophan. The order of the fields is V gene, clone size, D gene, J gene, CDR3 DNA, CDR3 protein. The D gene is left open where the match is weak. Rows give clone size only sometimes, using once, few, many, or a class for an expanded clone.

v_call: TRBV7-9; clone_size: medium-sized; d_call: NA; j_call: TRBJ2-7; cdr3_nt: TGTGCCAGCAGCTTAGGCGTGGGCGGAAGTTTCGAGCAGTACTTC; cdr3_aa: CASSLGVGGSFEQYF
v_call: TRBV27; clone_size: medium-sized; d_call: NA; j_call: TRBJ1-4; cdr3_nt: TGTGCCAGCAGTTTAGGGACGGGTGAAAAACTGTTTTTT; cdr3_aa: CASSLGTGEKLFF
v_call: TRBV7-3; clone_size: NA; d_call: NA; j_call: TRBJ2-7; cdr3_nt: TGTGCCAGCAGCCTGCGTTCGGGTGGAGAGTACGAGCAGTACTTC; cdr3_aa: CASSLRSGGEYEQYF
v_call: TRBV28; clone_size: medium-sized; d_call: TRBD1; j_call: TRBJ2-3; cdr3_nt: TGTGCCAGCAGTTTGGGGACAGCTCCAGATACGCAGTATTTT; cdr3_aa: CASSLGTAPDTQYF
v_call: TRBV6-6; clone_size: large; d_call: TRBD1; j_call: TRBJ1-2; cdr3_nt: TGTGCCAGCACCGGGACAGCCCAAAGCTATGGCTACACCTTC; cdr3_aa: CASTGTAQSYGYTF
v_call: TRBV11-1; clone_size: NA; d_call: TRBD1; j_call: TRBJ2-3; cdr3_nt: TGTGCCAGCAGCCGTAATCGCGGACAGGGAACAGATACGCAGTATTTT; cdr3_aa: CASSRNRGQGTDTQYF
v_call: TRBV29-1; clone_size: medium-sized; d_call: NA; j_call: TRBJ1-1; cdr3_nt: TGCAGCGTTGCACCAGGGGAGACTTTCTTT; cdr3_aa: CSVAPGETFF
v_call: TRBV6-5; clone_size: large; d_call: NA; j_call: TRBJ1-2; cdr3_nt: TGTGCCAGCAGTTACGTTTGGGGGGCCTATGGCTACACCTTC; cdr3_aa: CASSYVWGAYGYTF
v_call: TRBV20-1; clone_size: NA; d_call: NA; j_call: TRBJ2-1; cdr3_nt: TGCAGTGCCCATCACTTCTTGGAGCAGTTCTTC; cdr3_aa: CSAHHFLEQFF
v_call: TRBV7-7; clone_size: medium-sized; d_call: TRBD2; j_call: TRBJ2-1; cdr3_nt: TGTGCTAGCAGCTCTTCAGCGGGAGGGCCGTACAATGAGCAGTTCTTC; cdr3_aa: CASSSSAGGPYNEQFF
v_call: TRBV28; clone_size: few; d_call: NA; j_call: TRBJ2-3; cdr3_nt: TGTGCCAGCGGAACACCCAACACAGATACGCAGTATTTT; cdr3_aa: CASGTPNTDTQYF
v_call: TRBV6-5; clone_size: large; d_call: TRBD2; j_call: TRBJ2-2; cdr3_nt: TGTGCCAGCAGTTCTAGACTAGCTGCCGGGGAGCTGTTTTTT; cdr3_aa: CASSSRLAAGELFF
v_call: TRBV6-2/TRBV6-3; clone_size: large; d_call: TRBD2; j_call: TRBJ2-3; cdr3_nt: TGTGCCACGAGACTAGCGGGAGTGTCAGATACGCAGTATTTT; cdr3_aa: CATRLAGVSDTQYF
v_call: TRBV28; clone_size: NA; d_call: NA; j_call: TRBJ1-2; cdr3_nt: TGTGCCAGCAGACGGGGGCTGAGCTATGGCTACACCTTC; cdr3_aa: CASRRGLSYGYTF
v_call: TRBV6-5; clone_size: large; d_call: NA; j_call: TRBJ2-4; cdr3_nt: TGTGCCAGCAGCCGGGGTAGGGCATGGGACATTCAGTACTTC; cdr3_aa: CASSRGRAWDIQYF
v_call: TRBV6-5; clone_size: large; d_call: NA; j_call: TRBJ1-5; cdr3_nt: TGTGCCAGCAGTTACTCCCGGAACAGCAATCAGCCCCAGCATTTT; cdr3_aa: CASSYSRNSNQPQHF
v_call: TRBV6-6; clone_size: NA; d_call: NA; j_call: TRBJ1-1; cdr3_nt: TGTGCCAGCAGTCCCCGACGACAGGTGAACACTGAAGCTTTCTTT; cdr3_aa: CASSPRRQVNTEAFF
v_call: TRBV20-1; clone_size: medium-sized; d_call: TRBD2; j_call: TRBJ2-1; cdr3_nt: TGCAGTGCCAGAAGCGGGAGCTCCTACAATGAGCAGTTCTTC; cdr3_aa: CSARSGSSYNEQFF
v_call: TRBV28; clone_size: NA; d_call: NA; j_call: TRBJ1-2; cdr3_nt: TGTGCCAGTTCACAGGGATATGGCTACACCTTC; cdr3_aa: CASSQGYGYTF
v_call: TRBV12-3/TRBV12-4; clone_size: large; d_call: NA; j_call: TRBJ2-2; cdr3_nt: TGTGCCAGCAGTTTACTTCGGGGCGCCGGGGAGCTGTTTTTT; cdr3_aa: CASSLLRGAGELFF
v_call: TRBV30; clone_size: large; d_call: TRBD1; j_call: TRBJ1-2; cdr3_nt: TGTGCCTGGAGTCCCCCCGACAGGGGGAGGCACGGCTACACCTTC; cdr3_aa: CAWSPPDRGRHGYTF
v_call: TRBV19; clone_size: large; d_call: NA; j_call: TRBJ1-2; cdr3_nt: TGTGCCAGTAGTATAGGTACAGCTCCATATGGCTACACCTTC; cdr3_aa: CASSIGTAPYGYTF
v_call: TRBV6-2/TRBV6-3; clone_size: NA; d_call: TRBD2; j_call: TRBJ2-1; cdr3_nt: TGTGCCAACAGTTACATGATAGCGGGAGGGATTGGCAATGAGAAGTTCTTC; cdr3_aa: CANSYMIAGGIGNEKFF
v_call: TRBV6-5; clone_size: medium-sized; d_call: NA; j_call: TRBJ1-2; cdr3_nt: TGTGCCAGCAGTTACTCGAGGACCGGGTACGGCGGCTACACCTTC; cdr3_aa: CASSYSRTGYGGYTF
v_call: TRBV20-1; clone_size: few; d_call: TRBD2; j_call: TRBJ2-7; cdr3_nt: TGCAGCGCTGGCGGGACTAGCGGCTCCTACGAGCAGTACTTC; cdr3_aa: CSAGGTSGSYEQYF
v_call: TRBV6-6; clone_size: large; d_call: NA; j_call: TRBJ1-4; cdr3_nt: TGTGCCAGCACCTCAAATGAAAAACTGTTTTTT; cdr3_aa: CASTSNEKLFF
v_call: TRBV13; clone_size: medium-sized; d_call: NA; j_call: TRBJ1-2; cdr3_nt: TGTGCCAGCAGTATCAGGGGAGCTAACTATGGCTACACCTTC; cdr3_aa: CASSIRGANYGYTF
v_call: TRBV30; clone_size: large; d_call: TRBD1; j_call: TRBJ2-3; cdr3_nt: TGTGCCTGGAGTCTTACAGGGGGCGCAGATACGCAGTATTTT; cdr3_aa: CAWSLTGGADTQYF
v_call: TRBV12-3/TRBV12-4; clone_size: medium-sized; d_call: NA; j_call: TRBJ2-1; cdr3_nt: TGTGCCAGCAGTTCCTATTTGGGTGAGCAGTTCTTC; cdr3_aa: CASSSYLGEQFF
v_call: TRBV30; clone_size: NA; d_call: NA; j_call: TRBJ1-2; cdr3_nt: TGTGCCTGGAGTGTTAGCAGCAGCGCTCCCTACACCTTC; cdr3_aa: CAWSVSSSAPYTF
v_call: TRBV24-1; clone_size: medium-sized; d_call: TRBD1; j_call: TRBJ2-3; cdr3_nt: TGTGCCACCAACCCCAGGGACAGGGTCCCAGCGACAGATACGCAGTATTTT; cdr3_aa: CATNPRDRVPATDTQYF
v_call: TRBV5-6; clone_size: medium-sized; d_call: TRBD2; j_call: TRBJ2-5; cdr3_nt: TGTGCCAGCAGCTGGCTAGCGGGAGTTTCCGAGACCCAGTACTTC; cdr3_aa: CASSWLAGVSETQYF
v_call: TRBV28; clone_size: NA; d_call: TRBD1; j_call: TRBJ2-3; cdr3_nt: TGTGCCAGCAGGAGGGGGCGACAGTTCTCGTTGGCTAGCCGGAGGATAAACACAGATACGCAGTATTTT; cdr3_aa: CASRRGRQFSLASRRINTDTQYF
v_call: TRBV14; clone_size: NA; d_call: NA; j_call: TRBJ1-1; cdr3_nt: TGTGCCAGCAGCCAAGAAGGGAACACTGAAGCTTTCTTT; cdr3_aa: CASSQEGNTEAFF
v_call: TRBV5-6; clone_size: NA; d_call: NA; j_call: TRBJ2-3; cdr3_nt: TGTGCCAGCAGCTTAGGTGCACAGGGGGGGGCAGATACGCAGTATTTT; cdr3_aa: CASSLGAQGGADTQYF
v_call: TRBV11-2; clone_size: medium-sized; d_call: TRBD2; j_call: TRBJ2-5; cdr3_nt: TGTGCCAGCAGCTTCTCTCTAGCGGAAACGGTAGAGACCCAGTACTTC; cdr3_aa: CASSFSLAETVETQYF
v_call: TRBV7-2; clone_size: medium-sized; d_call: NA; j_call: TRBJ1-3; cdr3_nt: TGTGCCAGCAGCTTTGGACAGCCCCGCTCTGGAAACACCATATATTTT; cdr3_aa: CASSFGQPRSGNTIYF
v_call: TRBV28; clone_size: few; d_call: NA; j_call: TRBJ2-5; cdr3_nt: TGTGCCAGCAGTGGCCAGCAAGAGACCCAGTACTTC; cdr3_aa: CASSGQQETQYF
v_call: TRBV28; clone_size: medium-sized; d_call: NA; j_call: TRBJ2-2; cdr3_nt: TGTGCCAGCAGTTTACCGGGGATCTACACCGGGGAGCTGTTTTTT; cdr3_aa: CASSLPGIYTGELFF
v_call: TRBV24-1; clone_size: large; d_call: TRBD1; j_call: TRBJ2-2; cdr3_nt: TGTGCCACCAGTGATGCACAGGGGCTAGGCACCGGGGAGCTGTTTTTT; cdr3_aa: CATSDAQGLGTGELFF
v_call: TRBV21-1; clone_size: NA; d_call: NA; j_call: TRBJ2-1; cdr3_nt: TGTGCCAGCAGCAAAGATAGCGGGCCCCCTTCGTCCTACACTGAGCAGTTCTTC; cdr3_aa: CASSKDSGPPSSYTEQFF
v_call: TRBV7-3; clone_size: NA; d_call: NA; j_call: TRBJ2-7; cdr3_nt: TGTGCCAGCAGCTTAACGGGGGACGAGCAGTACTTC; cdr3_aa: CASSLTGDEQYF
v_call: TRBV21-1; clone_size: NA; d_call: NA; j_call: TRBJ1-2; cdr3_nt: TGTGCCAGCAGCAAGGACAGTGAATATGGCTACACCTTC; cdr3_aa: CASSKDSEYGYTF
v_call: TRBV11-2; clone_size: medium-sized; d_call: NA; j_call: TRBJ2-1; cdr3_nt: TGTGCCAGCAGCTCGGGACTTTACAATGAGCAGTTCTTC; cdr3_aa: CASSSGLYNEQFF
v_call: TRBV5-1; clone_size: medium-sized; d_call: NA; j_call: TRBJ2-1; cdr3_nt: TGCGCCAGCAGCTTCTCCCGTCCTGGCAATGAGCAGTTCTTC; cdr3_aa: CASSFSRPGNEQFF
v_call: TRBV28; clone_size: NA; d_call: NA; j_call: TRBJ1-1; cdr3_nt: TGTGCCAGCAGTTCGGTGGAGACTGAAGCTTTCTTT; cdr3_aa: CASSSVETEAFF
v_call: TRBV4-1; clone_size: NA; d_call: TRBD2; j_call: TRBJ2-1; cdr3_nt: TGCGCCAGCAGCCAAGATACTGCTAGCGGGGGGCACAATGAGCAGTTCTTC; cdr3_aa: CASSQDTASGGHNEQFF
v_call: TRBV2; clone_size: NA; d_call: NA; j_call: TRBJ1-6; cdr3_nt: TGTGCCGGAATGGAGAGCTCCTATAATTCACCCCTCCAATTT; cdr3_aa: CAGMESSYNSPLQF
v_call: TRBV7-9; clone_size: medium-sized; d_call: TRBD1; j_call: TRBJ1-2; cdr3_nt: TGTGCCAGCAGCCGTGGGACAGACTACTATGGCTACACCTTC; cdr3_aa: CASSRGTDYYGYTF
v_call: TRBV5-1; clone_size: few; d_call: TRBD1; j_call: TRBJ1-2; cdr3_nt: TGCGCCAGCAGCTTAGGAGGGACAGGGGTTAACTATGGCTACACCTTC; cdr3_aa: CASSLGGTGVNYGYTF